These 11 T cell receptor beta chains came from one sample sequenced in a study of T cells in localized non-small cell lung cancer. Data came from immunoSEQ multiplex PCR; TCRdb stores just in-frame clones and leaves some out. The sample records 25,000 to 30,000 clones, about 92% being singletons. The specimen comprised peripheral blood mononuclear cells, sampled before any cancer treatment. The receptors here all came from a woman aged 35 to 75 with stage III lung adenocarcinoma.

V gene TRBV7-2 combines with J gene TRBJ1-2; TRBD1 agrees at 11 bases. The V and J ends lost 0 bases and 8 bases, in that order; junction bases with no gene match: 8. This CDR3 has 16 amino acids. In germline, CDR1 is SGHTA, CDR2 FQGNSA. The DNA for the CDR3 is TGTGCCAGCAGCTTAGCGCCCGGACAGGGGGCGGGAGGCTACACCTTC. Its translation is CASSLAPGQGAGGYTF.

The genes are TRBV28 and TRBJ2-1; 13 nucleotides align to TRBD2. This CDR3 is 18 amino acids long. Losses at the gene ends were 4 bases for V and 9 bases for J; bases not matched to a gene: 15. Germline V lookup: CDR1 MDHEN, CDR2 SYDVKM. The CDR3 loop is CASSSPGTSGIPIGEQFF. The CDR3 bases are TGTGCCAGCAGTTCACCCGGGACTAGCGGGATCCCTATCGGTGAGCAGTTCTTC.

The chain couples TRBV9 to TRBJ2-2; the match to TRBD2 covers 9 bases. Germline loops: CDR1 SGDLS, CDR2 YYNGEE. The ends lost 4 bases at V and 2 bases at J; junction bases unmatched: 15. The CDR3 is made up of 19 amino acids. CDR3 protein: CASSPQGLAGRINTGELFF. The CDR3, as DNA: TGTGCCAGCAGCCCCCAGGGCCTAGCGGGAAGGATTAACACCGGGGAGCTGTTTTTT.

This chain joins TRBV4-2 and TRBJ2-2, with D perhaps TRBD1 or TRBD2 (5 bases each). In germline, CDR1 is LGHNA, CDR2 YNFKEQ. The CDR3 is 17 amino acids. The germline V and J ends were trimmed by 1 base and 5 bases, with 17 bases remaining between them. CDR3 in amino acids: CASSQVRFGASTGELFF. CDR3 DNA sequence: TGTGCCAGCAGCCAAGTCCGTTTCGGGGCAAGTACCGGGGAGCTGTTTTTT.

The genes are TRBV5-1 and TRBJ2-2; D gene uncertain. From germline, CDR1 is SGHRS and CDR2 YFSETQ. V was pared by 6 bases and J by 3 bases, with 15 bases between. The CDR3 covers 15 residues. CDR3 DNA sequence: TGCGCCAGCATTAGGTGGCAGGAGTACACCGGGGAGCTGTTTTTT. The encoded protein is CASIRWQEYTGELFF.

The chain carries TRBV6-5 and TRBJ1-1; D is possibly TRBD1 (5 bases). This CDR3 comprises 13 residues. Trimming took 0 bases from V and 5 from J, leaving 7 bases between them. Germline V gene data show CDR1 as MNHEY and CDR2 as SVGAGI. CDR3 DNA: TGTGCCAGCAGTTACTCAGGGGTGACTGAAGCTTTCTTT. Translation: CASSYSGVTEAFF.

The chain combines TRBV10-3 with TRBJ1-2; a possible D gene is TRBD1 (5 bases). V was cut by 10 bases and J by 1 base, with 16 bases left in between. The CDR3 covers 14 residues. CDR1 and CDR2 from the germline V gene are ENHRY and SYGVKD. The CDR3 DNA sequence: TGTGCCACCCATCATTCCAGGGATAACTATGGCTACACCTTC. Translation: CATHHSRDNYGYTF.

CDR3 nucleotides: TGCGCCAGCAGCTTGGCCACCGTCCCCGAGCAGTACTTC. Protein product: CASSLATVPEQYF. The J gene is TRBJ2-7, the V gene TRBV5-1; D remains ambiguous. The CDR3 is 13 residues long. V dropped 0 bases and J dropped 6 bases, with 10 bases sitting between them. The V gene's germline CDR1 is SGHRS and CDR2 YFSETQ.

The J gene is TRBJ2-1, the V gene TRBV5-4; D might be TRBD2 (7 bases). The V gene lost 7 bases and the J gene lost 9 bases, with 11 bases spanning the gap. CDR1 is SGHNT, CDR2 YYREEE, per germline (reference sequence). CDR3 length equals 11 residues. CDR3 loop: CASEGGVEQFF. The CDR3, as DNA: TGTGCCAGCGAGGGGGGGGTTGAGCAGTTCTTC.

V and J are TRBV6-6 and TRBJ2-1; 9 bases fit TRBD2. Trimming at V came to 6 bases and at J to 2 bases, leaving 5 bases not matched to a gene. Germline assignment: CDR1 MNHNY and CDR2 SVGAGI (reference sequence). This CDR3 region has 15 residues. CDR3: CASSISGGTYNEQFF. In nucleotides, the CDR3 is TGTGCCAGCAGCATTAGCGGGGGCACCTACAATGAGCAGTTCTTC.

This clone was found once. This chain uses TRBV14 with TRBJ1-3; tentatively, D is TRBD1 (5 bases). The CDR3 runs 16 residues. V lost 2 bases, J lost 0 bases, and 11 bases lay in between. Germline V gives CDR1 SGHDN, CDR2 FVKESK. For the CDR3, the DNA is TGTGCCAGCAGCCAACTACAGGCTTCCTCTGGAAACACCATATATTTT. It yields the protein CASSQLQASSGNTIYF.